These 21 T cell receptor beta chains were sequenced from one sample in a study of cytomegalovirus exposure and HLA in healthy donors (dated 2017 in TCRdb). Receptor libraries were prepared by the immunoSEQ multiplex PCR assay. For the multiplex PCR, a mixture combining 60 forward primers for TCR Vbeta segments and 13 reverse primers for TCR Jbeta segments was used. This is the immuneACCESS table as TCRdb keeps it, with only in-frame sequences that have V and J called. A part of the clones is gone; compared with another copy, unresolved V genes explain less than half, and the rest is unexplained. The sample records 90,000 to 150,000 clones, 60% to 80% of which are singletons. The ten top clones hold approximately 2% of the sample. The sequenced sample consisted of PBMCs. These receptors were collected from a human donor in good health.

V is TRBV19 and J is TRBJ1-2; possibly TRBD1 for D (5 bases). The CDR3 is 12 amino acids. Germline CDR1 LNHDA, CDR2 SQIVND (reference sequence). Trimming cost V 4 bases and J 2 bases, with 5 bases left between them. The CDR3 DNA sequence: TGTGCCAGTAGTAAGGGGAACTATGGCTACACCTTC. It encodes CASSKGNYGYTF.

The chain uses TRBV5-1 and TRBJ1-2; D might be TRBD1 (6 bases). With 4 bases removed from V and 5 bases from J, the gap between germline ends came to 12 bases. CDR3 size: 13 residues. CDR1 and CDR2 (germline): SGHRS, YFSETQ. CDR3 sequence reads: CASSSGQKYGYTF. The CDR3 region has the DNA TGCGCCAGCAGCAGCGGACAGAAATATGGCTACACCTTC.

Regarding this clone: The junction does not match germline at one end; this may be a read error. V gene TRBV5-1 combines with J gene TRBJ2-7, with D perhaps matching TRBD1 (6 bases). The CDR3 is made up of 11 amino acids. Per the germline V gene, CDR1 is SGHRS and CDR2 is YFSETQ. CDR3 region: CASSLGGPQSF. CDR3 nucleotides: TGCGCCAGCAGCTTGGGGGGGCCTCAATCCTTC.

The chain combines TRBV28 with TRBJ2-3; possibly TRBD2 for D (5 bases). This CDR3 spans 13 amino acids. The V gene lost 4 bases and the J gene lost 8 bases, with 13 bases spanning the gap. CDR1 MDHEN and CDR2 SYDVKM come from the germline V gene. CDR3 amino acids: CASSSSRRGTQYF. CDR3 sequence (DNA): TGTGCCAGCAGTTCCAGCCGTCGGGGTACGCAGTATTTT.

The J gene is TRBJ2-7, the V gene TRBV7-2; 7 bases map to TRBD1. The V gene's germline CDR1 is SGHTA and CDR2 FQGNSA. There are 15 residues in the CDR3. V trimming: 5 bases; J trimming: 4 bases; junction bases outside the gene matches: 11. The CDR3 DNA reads TGTGCCAGCAGCCCCTCGGGACAGTACCGATACGAGCAGTACTTC. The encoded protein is CASSPSGQYRYEQYF.

The CDR3 reads CASSPGVAGANVLTF. In nucleotides, the CDR3 is TGTGCCAGTAGTCCAGGGGTTGCTGGGGCCAACGTCCTGACTTTC. The V call is TRBV19, the J call TRBJ2-6; weak D call: TRBD1 (6 bases). V gave up 5 bases and J gave up 2 bases, with 10 bases separating them. The CDR3 loop spans 15 amino acids. Per the germline V gene, CDR1 is LNHDA and CDR2 is SQIVND (reference sequence).

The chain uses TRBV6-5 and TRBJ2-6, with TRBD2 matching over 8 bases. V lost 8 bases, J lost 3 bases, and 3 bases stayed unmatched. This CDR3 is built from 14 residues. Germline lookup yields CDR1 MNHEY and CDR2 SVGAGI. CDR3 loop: CASGRGVGANVLTF. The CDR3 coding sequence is TGTGCCAGCGGGCGGGGGGTTGGGGCCAACGTCCTGACTTTC.

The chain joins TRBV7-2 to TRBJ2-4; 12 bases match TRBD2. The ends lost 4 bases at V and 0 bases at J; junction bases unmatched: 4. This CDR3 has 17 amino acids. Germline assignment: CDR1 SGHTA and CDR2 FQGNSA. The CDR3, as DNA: TGTGCCAGCAGCTCGGGACTAGCGGGCCGAGCCAAAAACATTCAGTACTTC. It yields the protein CASSSGLAGRAKNIQYF.

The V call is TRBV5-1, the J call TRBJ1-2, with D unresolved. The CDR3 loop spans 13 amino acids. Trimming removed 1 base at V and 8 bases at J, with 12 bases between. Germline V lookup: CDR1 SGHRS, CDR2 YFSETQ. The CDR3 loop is CASSLSGEVGYTF. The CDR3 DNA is TGCGCCAGCAGCTTGAGTGGGGAGGTCGGCTACACCTTC.

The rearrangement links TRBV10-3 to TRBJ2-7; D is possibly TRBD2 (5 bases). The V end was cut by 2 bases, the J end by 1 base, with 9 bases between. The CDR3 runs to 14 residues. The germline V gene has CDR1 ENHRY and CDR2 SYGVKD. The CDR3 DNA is TGTGCCATCAGTGAGGCGGGTTCTTCCTACGAGCAGTACTTC. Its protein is CAISEAGSSYEQYF.

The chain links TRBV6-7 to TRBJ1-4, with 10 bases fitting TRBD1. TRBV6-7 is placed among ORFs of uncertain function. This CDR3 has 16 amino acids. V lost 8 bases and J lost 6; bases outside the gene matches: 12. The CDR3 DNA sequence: TGTGCCAGCCACAACACGCGACAGGGGGCGGATGAAAAACTGTTTTTT. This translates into CASHNTRQGADEKLFF.

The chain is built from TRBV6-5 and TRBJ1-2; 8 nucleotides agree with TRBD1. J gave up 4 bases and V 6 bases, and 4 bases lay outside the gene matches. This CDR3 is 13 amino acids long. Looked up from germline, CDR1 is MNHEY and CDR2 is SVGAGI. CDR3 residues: CASSSGGGYGYTF. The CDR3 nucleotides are TGTGCCAGCAGCTCAGGGGGCGGCTATGGCTACACCTTC.

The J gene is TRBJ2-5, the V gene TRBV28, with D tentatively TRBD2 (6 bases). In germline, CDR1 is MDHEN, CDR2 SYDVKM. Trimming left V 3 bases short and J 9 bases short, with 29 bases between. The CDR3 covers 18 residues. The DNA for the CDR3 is TGTGCCAGCAGTTTGGGACTGGCGGGAACTTCCGTCAGACGGTCCCAGTACTTC. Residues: CASSLGLAGTSVRRSQYF.

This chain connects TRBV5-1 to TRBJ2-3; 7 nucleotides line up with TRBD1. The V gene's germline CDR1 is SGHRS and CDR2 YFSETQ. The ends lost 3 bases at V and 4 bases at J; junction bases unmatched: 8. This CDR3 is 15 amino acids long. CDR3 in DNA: TGCGCCAGCAGCTACCGACAGGGTTCGGCAGATACGCAGTATTTT. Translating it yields CASSYRQGSADTQYF.

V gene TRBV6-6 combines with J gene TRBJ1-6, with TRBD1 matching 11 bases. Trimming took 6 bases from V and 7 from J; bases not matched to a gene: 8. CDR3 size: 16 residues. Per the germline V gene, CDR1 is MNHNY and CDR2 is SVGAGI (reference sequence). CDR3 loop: CASRTGQGARNSPLHF. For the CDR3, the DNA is TGTGCCAGCAGGACCGGACAGGGGGCTAGGAATTCACCCCTCCACTTT.

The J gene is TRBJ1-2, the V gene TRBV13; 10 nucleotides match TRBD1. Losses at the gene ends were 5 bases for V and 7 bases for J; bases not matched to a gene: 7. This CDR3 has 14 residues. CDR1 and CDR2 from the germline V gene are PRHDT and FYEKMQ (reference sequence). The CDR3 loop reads CASSPGQGLFGYTF. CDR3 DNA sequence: TGTGCCAGCAGCCCGGGACAGGGGCTTTTTGGCTACACCTTC.

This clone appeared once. This chain's CDR3 is CASSPDRARNQPQHF. The CDR3 DNA sequence: TGTGCCAGCAGTCCCGACAGGGCGAGGAATCAGCCCCAGCATTTT. The chain uses TRBV6-5 and TRBJ1-5, with TRBD1 matching 7 bases. V trimming: 5 bases; J trimming: 4 bases; junction bases outside the gene matches: 8. Germline V lookup: CDR1 MNHEY, CDR2 SVGAGI. CDR3 length equals 15 residues.

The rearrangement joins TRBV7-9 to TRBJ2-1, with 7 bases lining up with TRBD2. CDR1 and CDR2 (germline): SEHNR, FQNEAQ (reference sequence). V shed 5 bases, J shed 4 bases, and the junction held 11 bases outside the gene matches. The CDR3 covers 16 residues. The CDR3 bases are TGTGCCAGCAGCCCAGTGAGGGGAGGGGTTTACAATGAGCAGTTCTTC. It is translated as CASSPVRGGVYNEQFF.

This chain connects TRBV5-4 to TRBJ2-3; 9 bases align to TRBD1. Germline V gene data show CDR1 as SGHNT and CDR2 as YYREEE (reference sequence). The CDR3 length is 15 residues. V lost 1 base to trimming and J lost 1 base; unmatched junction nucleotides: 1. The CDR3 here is CASSLRTGGTDTQYF. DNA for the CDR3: TGTGCCAGCAGCTTGAGGACAGGGGGCACAGATACGCAGTATTTT.

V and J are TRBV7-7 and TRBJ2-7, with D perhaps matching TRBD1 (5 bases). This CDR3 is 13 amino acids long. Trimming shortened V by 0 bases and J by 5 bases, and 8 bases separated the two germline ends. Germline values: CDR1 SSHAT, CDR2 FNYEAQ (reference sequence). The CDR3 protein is CASSLAGADEQYF. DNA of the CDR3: TGTGCCAGCAGCTTAGCAGGGGCGGACGAGCAGTACTTC.

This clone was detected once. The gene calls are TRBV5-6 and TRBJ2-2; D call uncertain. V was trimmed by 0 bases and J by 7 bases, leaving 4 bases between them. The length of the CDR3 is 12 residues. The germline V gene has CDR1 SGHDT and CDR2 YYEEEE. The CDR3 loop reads CASSLGLGELFF. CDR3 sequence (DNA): TGTGCCAGCAGCTTGGGGCTCGGGGAGCTGTTTTTT.